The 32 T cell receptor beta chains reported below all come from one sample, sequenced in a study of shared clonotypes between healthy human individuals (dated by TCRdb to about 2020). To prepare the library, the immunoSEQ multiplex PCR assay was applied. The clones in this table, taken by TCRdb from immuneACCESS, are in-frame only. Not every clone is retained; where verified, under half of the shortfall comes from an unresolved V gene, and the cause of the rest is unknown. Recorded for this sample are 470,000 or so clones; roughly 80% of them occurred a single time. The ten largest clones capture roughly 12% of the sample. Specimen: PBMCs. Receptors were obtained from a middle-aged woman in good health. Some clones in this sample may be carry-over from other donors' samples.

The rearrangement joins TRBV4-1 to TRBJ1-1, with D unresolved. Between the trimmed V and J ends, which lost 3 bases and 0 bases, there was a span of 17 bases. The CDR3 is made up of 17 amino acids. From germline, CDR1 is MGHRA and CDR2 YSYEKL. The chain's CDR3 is CASSHQAPEGMNTEAFF. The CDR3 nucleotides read TGCGCCAGCAGCCATCAGGCCCCGGAAGGCATGAACACTGAAGCTTTCTTT.

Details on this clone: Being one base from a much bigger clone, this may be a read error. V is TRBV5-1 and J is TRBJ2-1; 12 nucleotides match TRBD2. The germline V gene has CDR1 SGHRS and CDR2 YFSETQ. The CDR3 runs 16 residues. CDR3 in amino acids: CAGSQSRLAGVDEQFF. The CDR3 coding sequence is TGCGCCGGCAGCCAATCCCGACTAGCGGGAGTCGATGAGCAGTTCTTC. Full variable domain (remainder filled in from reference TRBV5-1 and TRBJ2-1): KAGVTQTPRYLIKTRGQQVTLSCSPISGHRSVSWYQQTPGQGLQFLFEYFSETQRNKGNFPGRFSGRQFSNSRSEMNVSTLELGDSALYLCAGSQSRLAGVDEQFFGPGTRLTVL.

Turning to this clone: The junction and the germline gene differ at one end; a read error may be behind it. The CDR3: CASSLKARFSNYGYTF. In DNA form, the CDR3 reads TGTGCCAGCAGTTTAAAAGCCCGATTTTCTAACTATGGTTACACCTTC. The gene calls are TRBV27 and TRBJ1-2, with no clear D. CDR3 length: 16 amino acids. Germline assignment: CDR1 MNHEY and CDR2 SMNVEV (reference sequence).

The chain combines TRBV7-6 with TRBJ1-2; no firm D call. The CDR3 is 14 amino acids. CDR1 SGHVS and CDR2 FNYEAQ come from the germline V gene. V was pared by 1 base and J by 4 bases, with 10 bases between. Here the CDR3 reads CASSLGSDSYGYTF. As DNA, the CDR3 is TGTGCCAGCAGCTTAGGGAGTGATTCCTATGGCTACACCTTC.

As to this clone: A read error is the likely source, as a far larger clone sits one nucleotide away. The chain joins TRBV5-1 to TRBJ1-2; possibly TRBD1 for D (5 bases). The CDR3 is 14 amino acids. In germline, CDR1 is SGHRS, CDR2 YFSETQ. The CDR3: CASSLQDPNYCYTF. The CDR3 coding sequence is TGCGCCAGCAGCTTACAGGATCCTAACTATTGCTACACCTTC.

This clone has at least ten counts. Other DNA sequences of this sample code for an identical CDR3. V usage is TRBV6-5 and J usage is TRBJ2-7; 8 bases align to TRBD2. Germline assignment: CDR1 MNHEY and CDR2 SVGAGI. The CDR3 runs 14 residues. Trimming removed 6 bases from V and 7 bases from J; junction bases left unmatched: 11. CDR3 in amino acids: CASSRSSGSWEQYF. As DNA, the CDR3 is TGTGCCAGCAGCCGGAGCAGCGGGAGTTGGGAGCAGTACTTC.

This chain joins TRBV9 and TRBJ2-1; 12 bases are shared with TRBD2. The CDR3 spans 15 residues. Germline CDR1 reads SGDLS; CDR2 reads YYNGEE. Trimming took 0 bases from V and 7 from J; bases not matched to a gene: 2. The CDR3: CASSVELAGGNEQFF. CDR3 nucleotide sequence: TGTGCCAGCAGCGTAGAGCTAGCGGGAGGGAATGAGCAGTTCTTC.

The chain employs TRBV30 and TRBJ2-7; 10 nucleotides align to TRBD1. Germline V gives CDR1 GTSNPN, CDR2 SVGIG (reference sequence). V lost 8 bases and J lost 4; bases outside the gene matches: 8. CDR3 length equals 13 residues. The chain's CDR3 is CAGTGAGEYEQYF. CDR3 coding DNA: TGTGCCGGGACAGGGGCTGGGGAGTACGAGCAGTACTTC. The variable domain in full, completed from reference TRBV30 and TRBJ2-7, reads SQTIHQWPATLVQPVGSPLSLECTVEGTSNPNLYWYRQAAGRGLQLLFYSVGIGQISSEVPQNLSASRPQDRQFILSSKKLLLSDSGFYLCAGTGAGEYEQYFGPGTRLTVT.

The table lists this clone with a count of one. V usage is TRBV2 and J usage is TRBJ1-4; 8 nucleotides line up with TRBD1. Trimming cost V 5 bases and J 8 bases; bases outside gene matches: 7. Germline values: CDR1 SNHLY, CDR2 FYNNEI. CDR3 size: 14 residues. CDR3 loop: CASSLTGGSEKLFF. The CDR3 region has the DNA TGTGCCAGCAGTCTTACAGGGGGAAGCGAAAAACTGTTTTTT.

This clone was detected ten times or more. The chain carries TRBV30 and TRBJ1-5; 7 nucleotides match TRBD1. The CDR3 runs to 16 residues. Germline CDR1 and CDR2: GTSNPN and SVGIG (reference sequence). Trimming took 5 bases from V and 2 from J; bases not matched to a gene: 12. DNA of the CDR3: TGTGCCTGGGGCCGCAGGGGGAGGTATGGCAATCAGCCCCAGCATTTT. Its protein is CAWGRRGRYGNQPQHF. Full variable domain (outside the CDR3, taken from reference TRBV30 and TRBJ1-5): SQTIHQWPATLVQPVGSPLSLECTVEGTSNPNLYWYRQAAGRGLQLLFYSVGIGQISSEVPQNLSASRPQDRQFILSSKKLLLSDSGFYLCAWGRRGRYGNQPQHFGDGTRLSIL.

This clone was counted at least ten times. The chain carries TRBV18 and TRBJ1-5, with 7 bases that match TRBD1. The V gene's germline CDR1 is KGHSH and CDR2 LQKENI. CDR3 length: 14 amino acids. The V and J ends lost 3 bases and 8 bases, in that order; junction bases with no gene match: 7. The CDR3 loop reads CASSPSGGREPQHF. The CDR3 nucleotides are TGTGCCAGCTCACCTTCAGGGGGGCGGGAGCCCCAGCATTTT.

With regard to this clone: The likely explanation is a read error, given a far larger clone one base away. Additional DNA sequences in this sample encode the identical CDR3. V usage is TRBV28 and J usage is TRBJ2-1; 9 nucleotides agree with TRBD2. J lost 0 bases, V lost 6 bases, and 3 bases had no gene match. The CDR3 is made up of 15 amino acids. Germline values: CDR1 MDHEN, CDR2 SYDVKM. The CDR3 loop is CASSLSGSSYNEQFF. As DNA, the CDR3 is TGTGCCAGCAGCCTTAGCGGGAGCTCCTACAATGAGCAGTTCTTC.

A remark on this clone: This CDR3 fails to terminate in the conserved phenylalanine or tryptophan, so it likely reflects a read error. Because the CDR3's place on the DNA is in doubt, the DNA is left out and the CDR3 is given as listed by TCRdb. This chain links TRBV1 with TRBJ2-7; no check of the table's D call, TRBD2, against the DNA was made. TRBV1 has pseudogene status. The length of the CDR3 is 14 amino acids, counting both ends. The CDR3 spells CTSSQDRRVASGPL.

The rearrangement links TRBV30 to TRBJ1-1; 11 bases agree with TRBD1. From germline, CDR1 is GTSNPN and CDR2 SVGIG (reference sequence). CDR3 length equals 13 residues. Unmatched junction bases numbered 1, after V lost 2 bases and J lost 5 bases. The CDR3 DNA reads TGTGCCTGGAGTCGGGACAGGGGGACTGAAGCTTTCTTT. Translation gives CAWSRDRGTEAFF.

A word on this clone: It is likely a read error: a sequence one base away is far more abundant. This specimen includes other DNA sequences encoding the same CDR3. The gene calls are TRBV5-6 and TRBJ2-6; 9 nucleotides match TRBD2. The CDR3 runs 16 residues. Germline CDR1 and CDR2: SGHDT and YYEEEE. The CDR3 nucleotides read TGTGCTAGCAGCTTTAGCGGGAGCGCTGGGGCCAACGTCCTGACTTTC. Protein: CASSFSGSAGANVLTF.

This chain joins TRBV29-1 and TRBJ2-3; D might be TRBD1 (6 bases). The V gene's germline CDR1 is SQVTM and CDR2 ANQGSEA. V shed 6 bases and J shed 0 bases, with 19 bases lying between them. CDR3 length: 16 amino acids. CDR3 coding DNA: TGCAGCGTCGAACTCCGGGACATAACTAGCACAGATACGCAGTATTTT. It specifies CSVELRDITSTDTQYF.

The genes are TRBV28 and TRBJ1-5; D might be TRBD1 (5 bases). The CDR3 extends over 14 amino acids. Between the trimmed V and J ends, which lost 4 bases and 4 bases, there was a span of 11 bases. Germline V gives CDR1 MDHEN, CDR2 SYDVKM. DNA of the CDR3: TGTGCCAGCAGTTATCAGGGAACTAATCAGCCCCAGCATTTT. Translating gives CASSYQGTNQPQHF.

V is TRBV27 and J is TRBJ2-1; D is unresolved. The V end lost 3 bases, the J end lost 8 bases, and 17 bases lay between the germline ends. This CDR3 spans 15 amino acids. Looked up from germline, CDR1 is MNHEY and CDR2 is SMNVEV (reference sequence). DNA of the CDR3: TGTGCCAGCAGTTTGCCCCGGCGTGGATATGATGAGCAGTTCTTC. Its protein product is CASSLPRRGYDEQFF.

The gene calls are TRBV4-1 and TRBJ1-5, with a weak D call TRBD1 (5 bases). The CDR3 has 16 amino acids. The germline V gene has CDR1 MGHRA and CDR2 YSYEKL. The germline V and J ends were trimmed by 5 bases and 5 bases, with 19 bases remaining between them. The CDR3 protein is CASSSTRGQGYQPQHF. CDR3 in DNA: TGCGCCAGCAGCTCTACACGGGGCCAGGGCTATCAGCCCCAGCATTTT.

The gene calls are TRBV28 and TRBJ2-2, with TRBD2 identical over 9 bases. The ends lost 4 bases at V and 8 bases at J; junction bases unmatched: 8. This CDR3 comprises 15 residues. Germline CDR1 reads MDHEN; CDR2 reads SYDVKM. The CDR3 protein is CASSSKASGTGELFF. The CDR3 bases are TGTGCCAGCAGTTCTAAGGCTAGCGGGACGGGGGAGCTGTTTTTT.

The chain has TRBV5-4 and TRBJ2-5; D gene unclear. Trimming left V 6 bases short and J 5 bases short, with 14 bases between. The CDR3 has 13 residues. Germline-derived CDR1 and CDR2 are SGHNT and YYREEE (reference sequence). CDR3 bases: TGTGCCAGCACCCAAGACGCACGGGAGACCCAGTACTTC. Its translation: CASTQDARETQYF. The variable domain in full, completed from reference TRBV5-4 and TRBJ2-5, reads ETGVTQSPTHLIKTRGQQVTLRCSSQSGHNTVSWYQQALGQGPQFIFQYYREEENGRGNFPPRFSGLQFPNYSSELNVNALELDDSALYLCASTQDARETQYFGPGTRLLVL.

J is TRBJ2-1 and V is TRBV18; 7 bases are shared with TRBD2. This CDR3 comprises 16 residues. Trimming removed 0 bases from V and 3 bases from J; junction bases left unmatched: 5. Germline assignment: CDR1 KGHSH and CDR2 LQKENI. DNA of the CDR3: TGTGCCAGCTCACCACCGGGTAGCGGGCGCTACAATGAGCAGTTCTTC. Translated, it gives CASSPPGSGRYNEQFF.

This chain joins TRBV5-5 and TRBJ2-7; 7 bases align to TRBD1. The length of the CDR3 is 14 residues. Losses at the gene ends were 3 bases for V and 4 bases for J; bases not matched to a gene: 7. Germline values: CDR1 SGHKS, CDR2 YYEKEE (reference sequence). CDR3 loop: CASSSRDRVYEQYF. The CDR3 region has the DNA TGTGCCAGCAGCTCCCGGGACAGAGTGTACGAGCAGTACTTC.

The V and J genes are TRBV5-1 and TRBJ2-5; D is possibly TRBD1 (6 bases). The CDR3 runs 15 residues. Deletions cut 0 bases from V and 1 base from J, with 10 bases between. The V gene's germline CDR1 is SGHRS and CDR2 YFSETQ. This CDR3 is CASSLAGTPQETQYF. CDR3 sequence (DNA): TGCGCCAGCAGCTTGGCCGGGACACCCCAAGAGACCCAGTACTTC.

The CDR3 coding sequence is TGTGCCAGCGCACAGGGTACCTACAATGAGCAGTTCTTC. Translating gives CASAQGTYNEQFF. This rearrangement joins TRBV19 to TRBJ2-1; TRBD1 is a possible D gene (6 bases). This CDR3 is built from 13 residues. The germline CDR1 and CDR2 sequences are LNHDA and SQIVND (reference sequence). V dropped 9 bases and J dropped 2 bases, with 11 bases sitting between them.

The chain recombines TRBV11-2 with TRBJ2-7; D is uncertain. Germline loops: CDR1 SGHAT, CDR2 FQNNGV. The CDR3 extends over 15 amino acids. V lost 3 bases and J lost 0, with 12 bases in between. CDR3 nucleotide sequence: TGTGCCAGCAGCTTGATTGTGGGCGTCTCCTACGAGCAGTACTTC. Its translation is CASSLIVGVSYEQYF.

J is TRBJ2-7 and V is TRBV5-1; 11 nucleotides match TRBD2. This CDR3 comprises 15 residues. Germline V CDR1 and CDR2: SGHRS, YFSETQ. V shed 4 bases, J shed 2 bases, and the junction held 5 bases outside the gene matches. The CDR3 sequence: CASSQTSGTTYEQYF. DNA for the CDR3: TGCGCCAGCAGCCAGACTAGCGGGACTACCTACGAGCAGTACTTC.

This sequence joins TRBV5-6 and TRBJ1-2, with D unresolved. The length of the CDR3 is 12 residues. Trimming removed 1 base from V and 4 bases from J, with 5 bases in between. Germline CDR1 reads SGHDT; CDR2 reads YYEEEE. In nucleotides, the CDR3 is TGTGCCAGCAGCTTGAGGGCCTATGGCTACACCTTC. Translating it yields CASSLRAYGYTF. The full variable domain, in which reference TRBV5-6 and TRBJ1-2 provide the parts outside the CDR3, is DAGVTQSPTHLIKTRGQQVTLRCSPKSGHDTVSWYQQALGQGPQFIFQYYEEEERQRGNFPDRFSGHQFPNYSSELNVNALLLGDSALYLCASSLRAYGYTFGSGTRLTVV.

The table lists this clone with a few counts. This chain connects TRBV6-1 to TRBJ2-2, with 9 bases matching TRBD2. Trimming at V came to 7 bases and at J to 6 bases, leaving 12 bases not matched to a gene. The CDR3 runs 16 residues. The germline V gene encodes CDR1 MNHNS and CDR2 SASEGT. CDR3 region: CASNEGSGSGAGELFF. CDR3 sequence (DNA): TGTGCCAGCAATGAGGGTAGCGGGAGTGGGGCCGGGGAGCTGTTTTTT.

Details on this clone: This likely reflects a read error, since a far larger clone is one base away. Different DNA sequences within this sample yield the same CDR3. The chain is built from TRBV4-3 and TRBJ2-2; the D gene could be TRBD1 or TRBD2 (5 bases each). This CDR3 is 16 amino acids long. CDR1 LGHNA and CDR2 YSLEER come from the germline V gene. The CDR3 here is CASSPLPGPHTGELFF. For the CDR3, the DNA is TGCGCTAGCAGCCCACTCCCGGGACCTCACACCGGGGAGCTGTTTTTT.

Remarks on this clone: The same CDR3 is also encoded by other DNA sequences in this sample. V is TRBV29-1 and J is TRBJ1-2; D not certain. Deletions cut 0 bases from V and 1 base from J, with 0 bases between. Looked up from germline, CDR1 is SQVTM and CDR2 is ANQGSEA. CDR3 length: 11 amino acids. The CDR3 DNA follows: TGCAGCGTTGAAGATAACTATGGCTACACCTTC. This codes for CSVEDNYGYTF.

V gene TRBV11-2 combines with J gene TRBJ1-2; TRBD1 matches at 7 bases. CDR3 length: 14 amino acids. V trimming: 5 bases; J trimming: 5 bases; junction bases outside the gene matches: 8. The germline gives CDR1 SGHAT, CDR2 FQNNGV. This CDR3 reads CASSPQGTEYGYTF. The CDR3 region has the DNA TGTGCCAGCAGCCCACAGGGGACAGAGTATGGCTACACCTTC.